Each of the 2 T cell receptor beta chains below was sequenced from the same sample in a study of PD-1 blockade in mismatch repair-deficient tumors. Assay: immunoSEQ multiplex PCR; the TCRdb copy retains only in-frame clones and omits some. The profile shows about 16,000 clones, roughly 80% of them singletons. Specimen: PBMCs, collected before pembrolizumab treatment. These TCRs come from an adult with mismatch repair-deficient cancer.

The table lists this clone with a count of one. The chain couples TRBV7-9 to TRBJ2-2; 9 bases are shared with TRBD1. V was pared by 5 bases and J by 5 bases, with 9 bases of the junction left unmatched. CDR3 length: 16 amino acids. Germline V CDR1 and CDR2: SEHNR, FQNEAQ (reference sequence). This CDR3 reads CASSTHSGTGTGELFF. CDR3 DNA: TGTGCCAGCAGCACACACTCCGGGACAGGGACCGGGGAGCTGTTTTTT.

This chain joins TRBV19 and TRBJ1-2, with 7 bases aligning to TRBD1. CDR1 is LNHDA, CDR2 SQIVND, per germline (reference sequence). There are 15 residues in the CDR3. The V gene end was trimmed by 4 bases and the J gene end by 2 bases; junction bases not matched to a gene: 7. CDR3 DNA sequence: TGTGCCAGTAGTACCTCCTCGACAGGGAACTATGGCTACACCTTC. Its protein product is CASSTSSTGNYGYTF.